This T cell receptor (beta chain) comes out of a study of CD4 T cells in relation to SARS-CoV-2 and coronaviruses. Turning to the study itself: Controls used an HIV-1 Nef peptide pool or no peptide.

A word on this clone: The antigen remains unidentified.

The assay was immunoSEQ multiplex PCR, and TCRdb's table has in-frame clones only and misses some. Altogether 15,000 to 20,000 clones are present, about 72% being singletons, with the ten largest covering under 35%. Before the COVID-19 pandemic, during about 2011-2019, CD4+ T cells were taken from unexposed donors. After approximately ten days of culture, CD4+ T cells were isolated. Testing used SARS-CoV-2 S/N and four cold-coronavirus spikes on unexposed-donor CD4+ T cells, cells permitting. PBMCs were plated at a few million per well in IL-2-containing medium. Cultures received half-medium IL-2 refreshes on days 3 and 7. CDR1 is LNHNV, CDR2 YYDKDF, per germline (reference sequence). The CDR3 is 17 amino acids. Germline trimming cut 2 bases from V and 7 bases from J; bases unmatched to any gene: 12.

The sequenced sample was CD4+ T cells from PBMCs, cultured in vitro. This chain connects TRBV15 to TRBJ2-1; 9 nucleotides align to TRBD2. This sequence originates from a human donor in good health. CDR3 coding DNA: TGTGCCACCAGCAGACGTCCCGGGACTAGCTCCGGGAATGAGCAGTTCTTC. Its translation is CATSRRPGTSSGNEQFF.